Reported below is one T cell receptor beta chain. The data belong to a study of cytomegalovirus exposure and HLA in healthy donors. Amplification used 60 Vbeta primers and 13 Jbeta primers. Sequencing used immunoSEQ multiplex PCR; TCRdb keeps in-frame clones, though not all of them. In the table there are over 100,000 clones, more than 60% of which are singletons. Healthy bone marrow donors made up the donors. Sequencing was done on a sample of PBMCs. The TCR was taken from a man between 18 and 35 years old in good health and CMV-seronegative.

The CDR3 DNA reads as TGTGCCAGCAGAACAGGGGGCCGGGAGCTGTTTTTT. It yields the protein CASRTGGRELFF. The chain recombines TRBV27 with TRBJ2-2; 9 positions agree with TRBD1. The CDR3 loop spans 12 amino acids. CDR1 and CDR2 from the germline V gene are MNHEY and SMNVEV (reference sequence). With 6 bases clipped from V and 9 bases from J, the junction kept 2 bases outside the gene matches.